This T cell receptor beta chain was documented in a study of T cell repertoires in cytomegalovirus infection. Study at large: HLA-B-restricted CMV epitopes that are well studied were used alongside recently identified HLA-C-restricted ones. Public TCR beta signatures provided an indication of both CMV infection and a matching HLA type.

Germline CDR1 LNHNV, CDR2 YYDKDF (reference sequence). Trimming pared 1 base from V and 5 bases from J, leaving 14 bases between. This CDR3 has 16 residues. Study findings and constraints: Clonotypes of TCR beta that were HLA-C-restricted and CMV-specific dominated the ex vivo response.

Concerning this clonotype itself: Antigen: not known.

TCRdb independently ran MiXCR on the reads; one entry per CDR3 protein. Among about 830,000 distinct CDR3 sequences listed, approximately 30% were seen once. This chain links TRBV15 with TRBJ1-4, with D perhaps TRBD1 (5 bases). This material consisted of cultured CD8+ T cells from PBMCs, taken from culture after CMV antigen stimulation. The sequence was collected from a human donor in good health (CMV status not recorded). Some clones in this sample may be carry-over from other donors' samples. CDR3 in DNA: TGTGCCACCAGCAGAGCAGGTGTCAGGGTAAATGAAAAACTGTTTTTT. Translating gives CATSRAGVRVNEKLFF.